What follows are 5 T cell receptor beta chains derived from one specimen sequenced in a study of blood T cells in healthy people across ages. A sample-barcoded 5' primer and a J-beta primer mix were used in a second PCR of roughly 6 to 11 cycles. MiXCR was run by TCRdb on the 5' RACE reads, yielding one entry per CDR3 protein. This sample has under 1,000,000 distinct CDR3 sequences; 36% occur once, and the top ten carry 10% to 15%. The specimen was blood. The receptors stem from a man aged 18 to 30 in good health.

Worth noting for this clonotype: Since a much larger clone is just one base distant, this may be a read error. The rearrangement uses TRBV20-1 and TRBJ2-3; D gene ambiguous. The germline V gene has CDR1 DFQATT and CDR2 SNEGSKA (reference sequence). This CDR3 contains 14 residues. Trimming left V 7 bases short and J 2 bases short, with 16 bases between. CDR3 region: CSVSSRVFTDTQYF. The CDR3 coding sequence is TGCAGTGTTAGTAGTAGGGTGTTCACAGATACGCAGTATTTT.

The chain couples TRBV28 to TRBJ1-6, with no clear D. Germline V gene data show CDR1 as MDHEN and CDR2 as SYDVKM. This CDR3 region has 20 residues. The V and J ends lost 3 bases and 0 bases respectively, with 21 bases between them. The CDR3 nucleotides are TGTGCCAGCAGTTTCTTTCATCTGGGCGGGCTGAGCTCCTATAATTCACCCCTCCACTTT. Translating gives CASSFFHLGGLSSYNSPLHF.

This clonotype was recorded a few times. The chain uses TRBV5-1 and TRBJ2-1; tentatively, D is TRBD2 (6 bases). The CDR3 has 15 residues. The germline CDR1 and CDR2 sequences are SGHRS and YFSETQ. With 3 bases removed from V and 0 bases from J, the gap between germline ends came to 10 bases. The CDR3 nucleotides read TGCGCCAGCAGCTCTAGCGCCAGCTCCTACAATGAGCAGTTCTTC. Protein: CASSSSASSYNEQFF.

This clonotype was counted many times. V is TRBV6-1 and J is TRBJ2-7; 8 bases line up with TRBD1. This CDR3 contains 14 residues. Trimming cost V 4 bases and J 7 bases; bases outside gene matches: 9. Per germline, CDR1 MNHNS and CDR2 SASEGT. The CDR3 nucleotides are TGTGCCAGCAGTGCGGGGACAGGCTCCTCGGAGCAGTACTTC. It is translated as CASSAGTGSSEQYF.

The chain recombines TRBV20-1 with TRBJ2-7; D call uncertain. This CDR3 spans 13 amino acids. Germline V gene sequence: CDR1 DFQATT, CDR2 SNEGSKA (reference sequence). Trimming shortened V by 0 bases and J by 2 bases, and 8 bases separated the two germline ends. This CDR3 is CSAREVATYEQYF. CDR3 nucleotide sequence: TGCAGTGCTAGAGAGGTGGCCACCTACGAGCAGTACTTC.